The present T cell receptor (beta chain) was sequenced within a study of cytomegalovirus exposure and HLA in healthy donors (dated by TCRdb to 2017 to 2019). Context from the whole study: An earlier analysis of approximately 640 of the donors reported more than 250 Gb of sequence data and approximately 110 million unique TCR beta sequences from roughly 200 million T cells. About 310 gigabases of sequencing data and approximately 80 million unique TCR sequences were included in an early release covering several hundred HLA-typed donors. Among the roughly 380 genotyped donors, roughly 80% belonged to the genetic ancestry cluster associated with self-reported Caucasian donors. The study aimed to test whether cataloging public T cell receptors could reveal signatures of past pathogen exposure. The study used immunosequencing to profile the T cell repertoires of 600 to 850 subjects and linked those repertoires to cytomegalovirus serostatus. In addition to the first cohort of about 650 subjects, a separate validation cohort of 120 different subjects was used. High-throughput TCR immunosequencing, statistical association of individual TCRs with disease status, and machine learning were combined to predict cytomegalovirus infection status. A later analysis re-analyzed previously published TCR beta repertoires from 500 to 700 donors and added high-resolution HLA genotyping to study TCR occurrence patterns. Rather than drawing on any new phenotypic data, the later analysis identified candidate immune exposures from TCR beta sequences and the way those sequences occurred across donors. An earlier analysis of 587 of the donors used high-throughput TCR beta sequencing to judge whether each TCR beta V gene segment behaved as functional or pseudogenic. Alongside the repertoire data, information on donor age, sex, ethnicity and CMV serostatus was compiled. A later genetic analysis used genome-wide SNP genotypes for about 60% of the roughly 700 donors, treating that subset as a discovery cohort. All discovery cohort repertoires had been generated using a single sequencing platform. HLA typing covered class I and class II loci at four-digit resolution. The number of donors typed differed by locus, with roughly 629-640 for A, B, C, DRB1 and DQB1, roughly 520 for DQA1, over 600 for DPA1, and 450 to 480 for DPB1. Roughly five DR-DQ haplotypes were handled as single units for association and clustering, since linkage in the cohort was strong. Across under 500 genotyped donors of the cohort, an average of about 240,000 unique TCR beta nucleotide sequences per donor were sequenced, and 15% to 20% of those sequences were non-productive. Overall study outcomes, separate from this receptor: In vitro tests confirmed that a few of the cytomegalovirus-associated TCR beta chains recognize cytomegalovirus antigens. The 87-base-pair reads could not distinguish some IMGT-functional V segments, including TRBV6-2 and TRBV6-3, so those segments were excluded. In a later analysis, the rate of TCR association differed among HLA loci, with DRB1 alleles having the most associated TCRs and HLA-C alleles having the fewest. Most CMV-associated TCR beta chains appeared to be HLA-restricted in a later analysis, and the HLA associations seemed to be driven largely by CMV exposure. In a later analysis, about 17,000 TCR beta sequences were associated with specific HLA alleles at a false discovery rate of 0.05. The only immune exposure information available for the cohort was CMV serostatus. Because some donors lacked HLA typing at each locus, the association tests relied only on the typed subset. A later analysis reported that several top co-occurrence clusters appeared linked to parvovirus B19, influenza, CMV and Epstein-Barr virus. In a later analysis, HLA-associated TCR beta chains showed more clonal expansion and lower generation probabilities than non-associated chains that were equally common. When HLA alleles, especially DR and DQ, strongly co-occurred, TCR associations were difficult to assign to individual alleles. In a later genetic analysis, a missense DCLRE1C variant was associated with V-gene and J-gene trimming of TCR beta chains, and the association was replicated in an independent cohort. The authors suggested that the approach could potentially be extended to other disease states and immunological phenotypes. The classifier was reported to diagnose cytomegalovirus status with high specificity and sensitivity in both the original cohort and the validation cohort. While some public TCRs were present in many individuals, most TCR sequences turned up only very rarely across donors. Because counts were too low, more than 15 rarely observed V segments, including chromosome 9 orphons, were left out of the earlier analysis of a few hundred of the donors. Presence/absence analyses assumed roughly uniform sequencing depth across donors, an assumption that may not hold. Linkage disequilibrium might explain the correlated functional status among segregating V segments, but an unknown experimental factor could not be excluded. An earlier analysis of 587 of the donors showed that most TCR beta V segments appeared in productive rearrangements either about 87% or about 30% of the time, which broadly matched IMGT annotations. The cohort was sequenced for TCR beta chains only, and without alpha or paired-chain data the features that could be detected were limited. A later genetic analysis reported fewer N-insertions in productive TCRs among donors in an Asian-associated ancestry cluster than the 666-donor mean. A further reported finding was that TCR beta sequences accurately predicted the HLA-A and HLA-B alleles for most subjects in the first cohort. The study listed 150 to 200 TCR beta chains as associated with cytomegalovirus. A cluster of highly shared sequence variants was judged likely to be a technical artifact of the sequencing pipeline.

Receptor amplification or capture employed the immunoSEQ multiplex PCR assay. For the multiplex PCR, a mixture combining 60 forward primers for TCR Vbeta segments and 13 reverse primers for TCR Jbeta segments was used. Amplification of the CDR3 region of rearranged TCR beta genes was performed with a multiplex PCR assay on genomic DNA. Amplified TCR beta libraries were sequenced as 87-base-pair reads on the Illumina HiSeq System. In the paper's pipeline: A later analysis tallied tens of millions of unique TCR beta chains across the 600 to 700 repertoires, and about 10 million of those chains were shared by two or more donors. Raw reads were error-corrected and collapsed into unique sequences with a nearest-neighbor algorithm that merged closely related sequences to remove PCR and sequencing errors. V, D and J gene segments were assigned by aligning CDR3 sequences to IMGT reference sequences. Each retained sequence needed at least a six-nucleotide match to both a V gene segment and a J gene segment. A rearrangement was called productive if the CDR3 had no stop codons and remained in frame with V and J, and every other rearrangement was called non-productive. CDR3 was defined by IMGT convention, running from the second conserved V-encoded cysteine to the conserved J-encoded phenylalanine. In an earlier analysis of more than 550 of the donors, sequences lacking an unambiguous match to a single V gene segment were excluded. In an earlier analysis of about 590 of the donors, a V segment was called functional when productive rearrangements were above 56.7%, and segregating when the standard deviation between donors exceeded 5%. A statistical classification framework was built for diagnosing cytomegalovirus status from the catalog of TCR beta chain sequences. A later analysis assigned V and J genes by comparing TCR nucleotide sequences with IMGT/GENE-DB human TR gene sequences. Using the TCRdist pipeline, a later analysis assigned CDR3 sequences along with most-parsimonious VDJ recombination scenarios. In a later analysis, each TCR beta chain was defined by its CDR3 amino acid sequence together with its V-gene family, and reads without a unique V-gene family were excluded. In a later analysis, nearly 600 highly shared, low-generation-probability nucleotide sequences were removed to address suspected cross-contamination and a sequencing artifact. In a later analysis, a clonal expansion index was calculated for each public chain from normalized within-repertoire ranks of inferred template counts. Generation probabilities in a later analysis came from a VDJ recombination model fitted to out-of-frame rearrangements, and those results were checked against IGoR. In a later analysis, TCR-TCR, TCR-HLA and TCR-CMV co-occurrence was scored with hypergeometric tests, and a repertoire-size bias correction was applied to TCR pairs. In a later analysis, false discovery rates were estimated by permuting HLA or CMV assignments 20 times. In a later analysis, co-occurring TCRs were grouped using DBSCAN, and TCRdist sequence similarity was added for clustering within HLA-allele-positive subsets. Repertoires with fewer than 30,000 or more than 120,000 public chains, plus five repertoires with anomalous nucleotide sharing, were excluded from co-occurrence clustering. TCRdb re-hosts the immuneACCESS table, in-frame sequences only. Its copies lack some clones; in the studies checked, an unresolved V gene accounts for under half of them, and the cause for the rest is not known. V, J and clone size were drawn from that table, and D and trimming were deduced from the DNA. Counted in this sample were 120,000 or so clones; roughly 86% of them appeared once. The top ten constitute around 1.8% of the sample.

Comments on this clone: The target of this receptor is not known. Base qualities were left out, and no much larger clone turns up one base away. Distinct nucleotide sequences in the sample also encode this CDR3.

The germline V gene (reference sequence) provides CDR1 DFQATT and CDR2 SNEGSKA. The CDR3 sequence holds 11 residues, the cysteine and phenylalanine included. Only the CDR3 DNA is retained, 33 bases long and in frame from the first base. Trimming costs V 6 bases and J 2 bases, and their ends lie 7 bases apart. The cohort comprised 666 healthy bone marrow donors. Cohort members were all nominally healthy when sampled, although unrecorded immune exposures were likely present. The donor tested CMV seronegative, placing the donor among the 300 to 450 seronegative members of the cohort. A peripheral blood sample was collected from each donor, and TCR beta sequencing was performed on peripheral blood mononuclear cells. Genomic DNA was extracted from the blood cell samples with the Qiagen DNeasy Blood Extraction Kit.

This TCR was sampled from a man aged 18 to 30 in good health and CMV-seronegative. The chain joins TRBV20-1 to TRBJ1-1; matching of 5 bases hints at TRBD1 as the D gene. The sample comprised PBMCs. The base sequence is TGCAGTGCGGGGGGAAACACTGAAGCTTTCTTT. Translated, this is CSAGGNTEAFF.